A selection of T cell receptor beta chains follows, all from one sample in a study of human T cells and chemical hapten exposure. Each CDR3 protein gets one entry after TCRdb re-called the RACE reads with MiXCR. Of some 110,000 distinct CDR3 sequences in the sample, around 35% were seen once. Sequencing used whole blood, obtained in connection with sensitization to the hapten diphenylcyclopropenone (DPC). The origin of the receptors is a man in his forties with alopecia areata. Some clones in this sample may be carry-over from other donors' samples. The CDR3 runs from the conserved cysteine through the conserved F or W. D genes are given only for firm matches. Size values are once, few and many counts, or a class for expanded clones, and some rows have none.

D,J,size,V,CDR3,DNA
.,TRBJ1-1,few,TRBV4-3,CASSQDRTASEAFF,TGCGCCAGCAGCCAAGATAGGACAGCTAGCGAAGCTTTCTTT
.,TRBJ2-3,few,TRBV5-5,CASFGGTSTDTQYF,TGTGCCAGCTTCGGGGGCACTAGCACAGATACGCAGTATTTT
TRBD2,TRBJ2-2,few,TRBV3-1,CASSLPPVLAGGPGELFF,TGTGCCAGCAGCCTCCCCCCTGTGTTAGCGGGAGGGCCTGGGGAGCTGTTTTTT
.,TRBJ1-1,.,TRBV7-9,CASSRATDQNTEAFF,TGTGCCAGCAGCAGAGCGACGGACCAGAACACTGAAGCTTTCTTT
.,TRBJ1-3,.,TRBV5-1,CASSLAGGLSGNTIYF,TGCGCCAGCAGCTTGGCTGGGGGACTCTCTGGAAACACCATATATTTT
.,TRBJ2-1,few,TRBV4-3,CASSQDQAYSYNEQFF,TGCGCCAGCAGCCAAGACCAGGCTTACTCCTACAATGAGCAGTTCTTC
.,TRBJ2-3,.,TRBV5-8,CASSWIDTQYF,TGTGCCAGCAGCTGGATCGATACGCAGTATTTT
TRBD1,TRBJ1-5,few,TRBV6-2/TRBV6-3,CASSRGTGWQPQHF,TGTGCCAGCAGTCGAGGGACAGGGTGGCAGCCCCAGCATTTT
.,TRBJ2-7,.,TRBV12-3/TRBV12-4,CASSSRPQGRYEQYF,TGTGCCAGCAGCAGCCGGCCGCAGGGGAGGTACGAGCAGTACTTC
TRBD1,TRBJ2-3,few,TRBV6-1,CASTPTGGFSADTQYF,TGTGCCAGCACCCCGACAGGGGGCTTTAGCGCAGATACGCAGTATTTT
TRBD1,TRBJ2-3,.,TRBV29-1,CSVERQGADTQYF,TGCAGCGTTGAAAGACAGGGGGCAGATACGCAGTATTTT
.,TRBJ2-7,.,TRBV28,CASKGASGPYEQYF,TGTGCCAGCAAGGGGGCTAGCGGCCCCTACGAGCAGTACTTC
TRBD1,TRBJ1-5,few,TRBV7-9,CASSLVLDRVGNQPQHF,TGTGCCAGCAGCTTAGTGCTGGACAGGGTAGGAAATCAGCCCCAGCATTTT
TRBD2,TRBJ2-1,few,TRBV19,CASSRPLAGLNEQFF,TGTGCCAGTAGTCGACCACTAGCGGGGCTGAATGAGCAGTTCTTC
.,TRBJ2-7,.,TRBV6-2/TRBV6-3,CASSYGTARLGYEQYF,TGTGCCAGCAGTTACGGGACGGCGAGACTAGGGTACGAGCAGTACTTC
.,TRBJ2-5,.,TRBV5-1,CASSTGPSATGTQYF,TGCGCCAGCAGCACTGGGCCTAGCGCCACGGGGACCCAGTACTTC
TRBD2,TRBJ2-1,.,TRBV27,CASSFSGRAAIEQFF,TGTGCCAGCAGTTTCAGCGGGAGGGCCGCAATTGAGCAGTTCTTC
TRBD1,TRBJ2-2,.,TRBV5-1,CASSRQGDTGELFF,TGCGCCAGCAGCCGACAGGGCGATACCGGGGAGCTGTTTTTT
.,TRBJ2-3,.,TRBV7-9,CASSDSDSTDTQYF,TGTGCCAGCAGCGACAGCGATAGCACAGATACGCAGTATTTT
.,TRBJ1-1,.,TRBV5-1,CASSPRGTANTEAFF,TGCGCCAGCAGCCCAAGGGGAACGGCCAACACTGAAGCTTTCTTT
TRBD1,TRBJ1-1,few,TRBV2,CASRDRVNTEAFF,TGTGCCAGCAGGGACAGGGTGAACACTGAAGCTTTCTTT
TRBD2,TRBJ2-1,few,TRBV3-1,CASSQDPGEGPFYNEQFF,TGTGCCAGCAGCCAAGATCCGGGGGAGGGCCCGTTTTACAATGAGCAGTTCTTC
TRBD2,TRBJ2-7,few,TRBV7-8,CASSFLADSYEQYF,TGTGCCAGCAGCTTCCTAGCGGACTCCTACGAGCAGTACTTC